A selection of T cell receptor beta chains follows, all from one sample in a study of T cells in Graves' hyperthyroidism and ophthalmopathy. TCRdb redid the calling of the multiplex PCR reads with MiXCR, one entry per CDR3 protein. The sample contains more than 450,000 distinct CDR3 sequences, roughly 15% of which appear only once. The sample taken for sequencing was blood. Receptor source: a woman in her 40s with Graves' hyperthyroidism. CDR3s include the opening cysteine and the closing phenylalanine or tryptophan. Each record gives: D gene, J gene, V gene, clone size, CDR3 protein, CDR3 DNA. D genes are given only for firm matches. Not all rows give a size; the values are once, few, many and, for expanded clones, a class.

-	TRBJ2-3	TRBV7-3	many	CASSFSAGWSTDTQYF	TGTGCCAGCAGCTTCTCGGCGGGATGGAGCACAGATACGCAGTATTTT
-	TRBJ1-1	TRBV5-1	many	CASSRTPVEDEAFF	TGCGCCAGCAGCCGGACCCCCGTTGAGGATGAAGCTTTCTTT
TRBD1	TRBJ2-3	TRBV2	-	CASRSGQGVIGWTDTQYF	TGTGCCAGTCGGAGTGGGCAGGGGGTGATCGGGTGGACAGATACGCAGTATTTT
TRBD1	TRBJ2-1	TRBV27	-	CASSDGGQGYNEQFF	TGTGCCAGCAGTGATGGGGGACAGGGATACAATGAGCAGTTCTTC
-	TRBJ1-1	TRBV3-1	many	CASSSTSNTEAFF	TGTGCCAGCAGCTCGACATCGAACACTGAAGCTTTCTTT
-	TRBJ1-3	TRBV5-5	-	CASSLGSSGIGNTIYF	TGTGCCAGCAGCTTGGGCTCTTCGGGAATCGGAAACACCATATATTTT
TRBD2	TRBJ2-1	TRBV5-1	-	CASATTSGYNEQFF	TGCGCCAGCGCAACGACTAGCGGTTACAATGAGCAGTTCTTC
-	TRBJ1-1	TRBV6-1	many	CASSELRQTEAFF	TGTGCCAGCAGTGAACTCAGACAAACTGAAGCTTTCTTT
TRBD1	TRBJ1-1	TRBV6-1	many	CASSGTGTGGGGTEAFF	TGTGCCAGCAGTGGTACCGGGACAGGGGGCGGGGGCACTGAAGCTTTCTTT
-	TRBJ1-2	TRBV9	many	CASSVDWNYGYTF	TGTGCCAGCAGCGTCGACTGGAACTATGGCTACACCTTC
TRBD1	TRBJ2-1	TRBV18	-	CASSKDRGKLNEQFF	TGTGCCAGCTCGAAGGACAGGGGGAAGTTGAATGAGCAGTTCTTC
-	TRBJ2-5	TRBV3-1	many	CASSQGGRETQYF	TGTGCCAGCAGCCAAGGGGGTAGAGAGACCCAGTACTTC
TRBD1	TRBJ1-2	TRBV7-3	few	CASSPGTGGIYGYTF	TGTGCCAGCAGCCCAGGGACAGGGGGCATCTATGGCTACACCTTC
TRBD2	TRBJ2-2	TRBV19	few	CATRIAGTGELFF	TGTGCCACCAGAATAGCGGGAACCGGGGAGCTGTTTTTT
-	TRBJ2-2	TRBV7-9	-	CASSLGSSTGELFF	TGTGCCAGCAGCTTAGGCTCAAGCACCGGGGAGCTGTTTTTT
TRBD1	TRBJ1-1	TRBV28	few	CASTYRQGNTEAFF	TGTGCCAGCACCTATAGACAGGGAAACACTGAAGCTTTCTTT
-	TRBJ1-1	TRBV28	-	CASKGGRANTEAFF	TGTGCCAGCAAGGGGGGCAGGGCGAACACTGAAGCTTTCTTT
-	TRBJ2-1	TRBV2	many	CASSEPSHEQFF	TGTGCCAGCAGTGAACCCTCTCATGAGCAGTTCTTC
TRBD1	TRBJ2-1	TRBV7-9	many	CASSWRSGQGAEQFF	TGTGCCAGCAGCTGGAGGTCGGGACAGGGGGCTGAGCAGTTCTTC
-	TRBJ1-1	TRBV7-9	-	CASSRGPGEGITEAFF	TGTGCCAGCTCCCGGGGGCCAGGGGAGGGGATAACTGAAGCTTTCTTT
-	TRBJ2-3	TRBV19	few	CASKGNSLSTDTQYF	TGTGCCAGTAAGGGGAACTCTCTCAGCACAGATACGCAGTATTTT
-	TRBJ1-1	TRBV7-2	-	CASSLGWGGGTEAFF	TGTGCCAGCAGCTTAGGATGGGGCGGTGGGACTGAAGCTTTCTTT
-	TRBJ2-7	TRBV11-2	many	CASSLAASFSYEQYF	TGTGCCAGCAGCTTAGCGGCCAGCTTCTCCTACGAGCAGTACTTC
-	TRBJ2-7	TRBV7-9	many	CASSFRQTGGNEQYF	TGTGCCAGCAGCTTTCGACAAACCGGGGGAAACGAGCAGTACTTC
-	TRBJ2-2	TRBV7-2	many	CASSLVQGTNTGELFF	TGTGCCAGCAGCTTAGTACAGGGTACGAACACCGGGGAGCTGTTTTTT
-	TRBJ2-7	TRBV2	-	CASSFTGINEQYF	TGTGCCAGCAGTTTTACGGGGATCAACGAGCAGTACTTC
-	TRBJ2-2	TRBV7-2	-	CASSYQGVAGELFF	TGTGCCAGCAGCTATCAGGGAGTGGCCGGGGAGCTGTTTTTT
TRBD2	TRBJ2-1	TRBV5-4	-	CASSLTSGDNEQFF	TGTGCCAGCAGCTTAACTAGCGGGGACAATGAGCAGTTCTTC
TRBD1	TRBJ2-1	TRBV12-3/TRBV12-4	-	CASSPRDRVFLHEQFF	TGTGCCAGCAGCCCCCGGGACAGGGTTTTTTTGCATGAGCAGTTCTTC
TRBD1	TRBJ2-7	TRBV2	many	CASSGDRSSYEQYF	TGTGCCAGCAGTGGGGACAGGAGCTCCTACGAGCAGTACTTC
TRBD2	TRBJ2-1	TRBV6-5	many	CASSSSRGRAFNEQFF	TGTGCCAGCAGTTCCTCGCGGGGGAGGGCCTTCAATGAGCAGTTCTTC
-	TRBJ1-6	TRBV3-1	many	CATHPSDRRNSPLHF	TGTGCCACCCACCCTTCAGACAGGCGTAATTCACCCCTCCACTTT
TRBD2	TRBJ2-3	TRBV15	many	CATSTAKAGLTDTQYF	TGTGCCACCAGCACAGCGAAAGCGGGATTAACAGATACGCAGTATTTT
-	TRBJ2-1	TRBV20-1	many	CSGRSPAYNEQFF	TGCAGTGGCCGTTCCCCGGCCTACAATGAGCAGTTCTTC
-	TRBJ2-7	TRBV20-1	many	CSGDGDTEQYF	TGCAGTGGCGACGGGGACACGGAGCAGTACTTC
-	TRBJ2-7	TRBV4-2	few	CASSQDATRSYEQYF	TGTGCCAGCAGCCAAGATGCGACGCGCTCCTACGAGCAGTACTTC
-	TRBJ1-1	TRBV30	many	CAWRWASATEAFF	TGTGCCTGGAGGTGGGCATCGGCCACTGAAGCTTTCTTT